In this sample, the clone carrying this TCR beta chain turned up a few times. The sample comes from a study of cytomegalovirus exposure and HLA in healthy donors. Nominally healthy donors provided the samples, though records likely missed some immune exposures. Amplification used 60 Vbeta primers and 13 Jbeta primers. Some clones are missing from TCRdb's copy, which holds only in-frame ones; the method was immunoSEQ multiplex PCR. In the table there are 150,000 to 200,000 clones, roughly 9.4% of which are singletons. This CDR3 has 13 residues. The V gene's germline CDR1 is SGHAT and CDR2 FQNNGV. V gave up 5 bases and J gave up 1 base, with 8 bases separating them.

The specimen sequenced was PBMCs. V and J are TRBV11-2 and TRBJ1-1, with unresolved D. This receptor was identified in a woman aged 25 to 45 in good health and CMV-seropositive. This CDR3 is CASSRRQNTEAFF. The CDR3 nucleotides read TGTGCCAGCAGCCGTCGACAGAACACTGAAGCTTTCTTT.